Shown below are 29 T cell receptor beta chains from a single sample sequenced in a study of T cell responses to AZD1222 COVID-19 vaccine. Only in-frame clones appear in the TCRdb table, and some are missing; sequencing was by immunoSEQ multiplex PCR. In the table there are roughly 30,000 clones, roughly 90% of which are singletons. The sequenced sample was peripheral blood, obtained on day 0 of AZD1222 vaccination. The receptors originated from an adult in good health.

V is TRBV11-2 and J is TRBJ2-5; TRBD2 is a possible D gene (6 bases). Germline loops: CDR1 SGHAT, CDR2 FQNNGV. The ends were cut back, 3 bases at V and 0 bases at J, with 11 bases in the middle. The CDR3 contains 15 residues. The CDR3, as DNA: TGTGCCAGCAGCTTTAAAGCGGGCCACCAAGAGACCCAGTACTTC. This codes for CASSFKAGHQETQYF.

V is TRBV7-6 and J is TRBJ1-4; 7 bases fit TRBD1. Germline lookup yields CDR1 SGHVS and CDR2 FNYEAQ. The ends lost 5 bases at V and 5 bases at J; junction bases unmatched: 8. This CDR3 spans 15 amino acids. The CDR3 sequence is CASSTAGTVNEKLFF. The CDR3 region has the DNA TGTGCCAGCAGCACAGCCGGGACAGTCAATGAAAAACTGTTTTTT.

This chain links TRBV10-3 with TRBJ2-2; 8 nucleotides match TRBD1. The CDR3 runs 14 residues. With V trimmed by 8 bases and J by 3 bases, 5 bases remained unmatched. Germline V CDR1 and CDR2: ENHRY, SYGVKD. The CDR3 is CAIGRTGYTGELFF. CDR3 sequence (DNA): TGTGCCATCGGAAGGACAGGGTACACCGGGGAGCTGTTTTTT.

This sequence joins TRBV6-9 and TRBJ1-2; D is unclear. The CDR3 runs to 12 residues. Germline V gene sequence: CDR1 MNHGY, CDR2 SVAAGI. V lost 4 bases to trimming and J lost 7 bases, with 10 bases between them. The CDR3: CASSSIDGGYTF. For the CDR3, the DNA is TGTGCCAGCAGTTCCATCGACGGTGGCTACACCTTC.

J is TRBJ2-7 and V is TRBV28, with 10 bases that match TRBD2. The junction had 6 bases not matched to a gene; V was cut back by 1 base and J by 3 bases. The CDR3 consists of 16 residues. Germline CDR1 MDHEN, CDR2 SYDVKM. The CDR3 here is CASSLYLLAGVYEQYF. The CDR3 DNA reads TGTGCCAGCAGTTTATATCTTCTAGCGGGAGTCTACGAGCAGTACTTC.

The V call is TRBV6-5, the J call TRBJ2-7; D is unclear. V lost 3 bases, J lost 3 bases, and 6 bases lay in between. The CDR3 extends over 12 amino acids. Germline V CDR1 and CDR2: MNHEY, SVGAGI. This chain's CDR3 is CASSYRGYEQYF. Here the CDR3 DNA reads TGTGCCAGCAGTTATCGCGGCTACGAGCAGTACTTC.

The genes are TRBV5-5 and TRBJ1-4, with 9 bases that match TRBD1. This CDR3 has 15 residues. Germline trimming cut 3 bases from V and 8 bases from J; bases unmatched to any gene: 8. In germline, CDR1 is SGHKS, CDR2 YYEKEE (reference sequence). CDR3 loop: CASSSTGQGAEKLFF. For the CDR3, the DNA is TGTGCCAGCAGCTCGACGGGACAGGGAGCCGAAAAACTGTTTTTT.

This sequence joins TRBV19 and TRBJ2-6; D is uncertain. Trimming removed 5 bases at V and 2 bases at J, with 13 bases between. There are 16 residues in the CDR3. Per germline, CDR1 LNHDA and CDR2 SQIVND (reference sequence). The CDR3 DNA reads as TGTGCCAGTAGTTGGCCAGGACGGACTGGGGCCAACGTCCTGACTTTC. It codes for CASSWPGRTGANVLTF. Supplemented by reference TRBV19 and TRBJ2-6, the full variable domain reads DGGITQSPKYLFRKEGQNVTLSCEQNLNHDAMYWYRQDPGQGLRLIYYSQIVNDFQKGDIAEGYSVSREKKESFPLTVTSAQKNPTAFYLCASSWPGRTGANVLTFGAGSRLTVL.

This sequence joins TRBV2 and TRBJ1-3, with 9 bases identical to TRBD1. V shed 6 bases and J 0 bases; nucleotides not matched to a gene: 3. CDR3 size: 15 residues. Germline V gene data show CDR1 as SNHLY and CDR2 as FYNNEI. CDR3: CASRWDRDSGNTIYF. The CDR3 DNA is TGTGCCAGCAGATGGGACAGGGACTCTGGAAACACCATATATTTT.

The chain couples TRBV5-1 to TRBJ1-4, with D tentatively TRBD1 (6 bases). CDR3 length: 13 residues. The germline CDR1 and CDR2 sequences are SGHRS and YFSETQ. V lost 4 bases, J lost 7 bases, and 11 bases lay in between. CDR3 coding DNA: TGCGCCAGCAGCGCCAGGGGCATTGAAAAACTGTTTTTT. Its translation is CASSARGIEKLFF.

The rearrangement joins TRBV6-5 to TRBJ2-5; D not certain. Germline V gives CDR1 MNHEY, CDR2 SVGAGI. CDR3 length: 12 residues. V was shortened by 0 bases and J by 5 bases, with 4 bases between the two germline ends. The CDR3 nucleotides are TGTGCCAGCAGTTACTCCGGGGAGACCCAGTACTTC. Amino acids: CASSYSGETQYF.

V gene TRBV23-1 combines with J gene TRBJ2-6, with D possibly matching TRBD1 (5 bases). TRBV23-1 is assigned to the ORF class and has an uncertain function. The germline V and J ends were trimmed by 4 bases and 1 base, with 17 bases remaining between them. The CDR3 runs 18 residues. CDR3 protein: CASSRPTHQGSGANVLTF. In DNA, the CDR3 is TGCGCCAGCAGTCGCCCGACCCATCAGGGATCTGGGGCCAACGTCCTGACTTTC.

The chain joins TRBV4-1 to TRBJ1-1, with TRBD1 as a possible D gene (6 bases). Germline lookup yields CDR1 MGHRA and CDR2 YSYEKL. Trimming took 0 bases from V and 7 from J, leaving 12 bases between them. The CDR3 covers 14 residues. CDR3: CASSQEGQGNEAFF. CDR3 coding DNA: TGCGCCAGCAGCCAAGAAGGCCAGGGGAATGAAGCTTTCTTT.

This chain uses TRBV9 with TRBJ1-1; 7 bases fit TRBD1. J was trimmed by 6 bases and V by 5 bases; bases with no gene match: 16. Germline V CDR1 and CDR2: SGDLS, YYNGEE. The length of the CDR3 is 16 residues. The CDR3 region has the DNA TGTGCCAGCAGGGATTACAGGGGACGAGGAGACCCTGAAGCTTTCTTT. This encodes CASRDYRGRGDPEAFF.

V usage is TRBV19 and J usage is TRBJ2-7; 9 bases line up with TRBD1. This CDR3 spans 17 amino acids. The junction had 14 bases not matched to a gene; V was cut back by 5 bases and J by 3 bases. The V gene's germline CDR1 is LNHDA and CDR2 SQIVND (reference sequence). CDR3 nucleotide sequence: TGTGCCAGTAGTCCTAACCCTGGCGGGACAGGGATCTACGAGCAGTACTTC. It specifies CASSPNPGGTGIYEQYF.

The chain joins TRBV27 to TRBJ2-7, with no clear D. The CDR3 has 13 amino acids. V was trimmed by 5 bases and J by 1 base, leaving 9 bases between them. Germline V lookup: CDR1 MNHEY, CDR2 SMNVEV (reference sequence). Here the CDR3 reads CASSLGRSYEQYF. The CDR3 DNA reads TGTGCCAGCAGTCTTGGACGGTCCTACGAGCAGTACTTC.

The chain uses TRBV19 and TRBJ2-5; D is possibly TRBD2 (5 bases). Trimming took off 1 base at V and 3 bases at J, with 6 bases between the two ends. The CDR3 covers 13 residues. The V gene's germline CDR1 is LNHDA and CDR2 SQIVND (reference sequence). The CDR3 region is CASSIGEKETQYF. As DNA, the CDR3 is TGTGCCAGTAGTATAGGGGAGAAAGAGACCCAGTACTTC.

V is TRBV6-6 and J is TRBJ1-6; 10 bases are a match to TRBD1. Germline-derived CDR1 and CDR2 are MNHNY and SVGAGI (reference sequence). The CDR3 loop spans 20 amino acids. The V gene end was trimmed by 5 bases and the J gene end by 0 bases; junction bases not matched to a gene: 13. Written as DNA, the CDR3 is TGTGCCAGCAGTCGCCCCGGGACAGGGGTCAGGAGCTCCTATAATTCACCCCTCCACTTT. Protein product: CASSRPGTGVRSSYNSPLHF.

V and J are TRBV6-4 and TRBJ2-3; 9 positions match TRBD1. Germline CDR1 reads MRHNA; CDR2 reads SNTAGT. Trimming cost V 8 bases and J 0 bases; bases outside gene matches: 6. The CDR3 runs to 15 residues. The CDR3 sequence: CASATGGLSTDTQYF. In DNA form, the CDR3 reads TGTGCCAGCGCTACAGGGGGCCTCAGCACAGATACGCAGTATTTT.

This chain connects TRBV4-3 to TRBJ1-1, with 7 positions matching TRBD1. V lost 4 bases, J lost 6 bases, and 11 bases stayed unmatched. The CDR3 is 15 amino acids. Germline V gene lookup returns CDR1 LGHNA and CDR2 YSLEER. The chain's CDR3 is CASSLNDGTAPEAFF. In DNA form, the CDR3 reads TGCGCCAGCAGCCTGAATGACGGGACAGCGCCTGAAGCTTTCTTT.

J is TRBJ2-7 and V is TRBV5-8; 7 nucleotides match TRBD2. This CDR3 spans 16 amino acids. Unmatched junction bases numbered 10, after V lost 4 bases and J lost 0 bases. Per germline, CDR1 SGHTS and CDR2 YDEGEE. The CDR3: CASSPRGGGSSYEQYF. CDR3 in DNA: TGTGCCAGCAGCCCGCGGGGCGGGGGAAGCTCCTACGAGCAGTACTTC.

J is TRBJ2-1 and V is TRBV5-4, with D unresolved. This CDR3 is 15 amino acids long. The germline CDR1 and CDR2 sequences are SGHNT and YYREEE (reference sequence). V was trimmed by 4 bases and J by 7 bases, leaving 18 bases between them. The CDR3 protein is CASSLPHLTGNEQFF. The CDR3 region has the DNA TGTGCCAGCAGCCTACCACACCTAACGGGTAATGAGCAGTTCTTC.

The V and J genes are TRBV29-1 and TRBJ2-6; tentative D call: TRBD1 (5 bases). CDR3 size: 13 residues. Trimming removed 5 bases at V and 3 bases at J, with 8 bases between. Germline V CDR1 and CDR2: SQVTM, ANQGSEA. The CDR3 DNA sequence: TGCAGCGTTTCAGGGTTTGGGGCCAACGTCCTGACTTTC. Its translation is CSVSGFGANVLTF.

There are a few counts of this clone. This chain links TRBV19 with TRBJ2-1; 11 nucleotides align to TRBD2. The CDR3 consists of 13 residues. Germline values: CDR1 LNHDA, CDR2 SQIVND (reference sequence). J gave up 11 bases and V 3 bases, and 3 bases lay outside the gene matches. CDR3 sequence (DNA): TGTGCCAGTAGTATGGGACTAGCGGACAAGCAGTTCTTC. It yields the protein CASSMGLADKQFF. Complete variable domain (other parts from reference TRBV19 and TRBJ2-1): DGGITQSPKYLFRKEGQNVTLSCEQNLNHDAMYWYRQDPGQGLRLIYYSQIVNDFQKGDIAEGYSVSREKKESFPLTVTSAQKNPTAFYLCASSMGLADKQFFGPGTRLTVL.

The J gene is TRBJ2-3, the V gene TRBV2; TRBD2 is a possible D gene (5 bases). Trimming took 3 bases from V and 5 from J, leaving 6 bases between them. The CDR3 has 12 residues. CDR1 is SNHLY, CDR2 FYNNEI, per germline. CDR3 nucleotides: TGTGCCAGCAGTGATCGGGGAGATACGCAGTATTTT. It is translated as CASSDRGDTQYF.

Remarks on this clone: The sample carries other DNA sequences with the same CDR3. The rearrangement links TRBV5-1 to TRBJ1-1, with TRBD1 matching over 7 bases. Germline V gives CDR1 SGHRS, CDR2 YFSETQ. The length of the CDR3 is 14 residues. The V segment lost 0 bases and the J segment 2 bases; nucleotides outside the gene matches: 1. In DNA, the CDR3 is TGCGCCAGCAGCTTGGGGACAGGAAACACTGAAGCTTTCTTT. Its translation is CASSLGTGNTEAFF.

The genes are TRBV6-2 or TRBV6-3 and TRBJ1-5; no firm D call. V lost 5 bases and J 0 bases, leaving 14 bases between the germline ends. The germline CDR1 and CDR2 sequences are MNHEY and SVGEGT. CDR3 size: 16 residues. The CDR3 bases are TGTGCCAGCAGTGCCTCAAAGGCCCTTAGCAATCAGCCCCAGCATTTT. It is translated as CASSASKALSNQPQHF.

The chain combines TRBV6-5 with TRBJ2-7, with 9 bases lining up with TRBD1. Germline V gene lookup returns CDR1 MNHEY and CDR2 SVGAGI. With V trimmed by 8 bases and J by 4 bases, 12 bases remained unmatched. The CDR3 has 15 residues. The CDR3 DNA follows: TGTGCCAGCGGACTAAGGGGACAGGGCTTGTACGAGCAGTACTTC. As protein: CASGLRGQGLYEQYF.

V usage is TRBV30 and J usage is TRBJ1-2; D possibly corresponds to TRBD1 (6 bases). The V end was cut by 1 base, the J end by 2 bases, with 8 bases between. CDR1 and CDR2 from the germline V gene are GTSNPN and SVGIG (reference sequence). There are 13 residues in the CDR3. The CDR3 spells CAWSDGTNYGYTF. The DNA of the CDR3 is TGTGCCTGGAGTGACGGGACAAACTATGGCTACACCTTC.